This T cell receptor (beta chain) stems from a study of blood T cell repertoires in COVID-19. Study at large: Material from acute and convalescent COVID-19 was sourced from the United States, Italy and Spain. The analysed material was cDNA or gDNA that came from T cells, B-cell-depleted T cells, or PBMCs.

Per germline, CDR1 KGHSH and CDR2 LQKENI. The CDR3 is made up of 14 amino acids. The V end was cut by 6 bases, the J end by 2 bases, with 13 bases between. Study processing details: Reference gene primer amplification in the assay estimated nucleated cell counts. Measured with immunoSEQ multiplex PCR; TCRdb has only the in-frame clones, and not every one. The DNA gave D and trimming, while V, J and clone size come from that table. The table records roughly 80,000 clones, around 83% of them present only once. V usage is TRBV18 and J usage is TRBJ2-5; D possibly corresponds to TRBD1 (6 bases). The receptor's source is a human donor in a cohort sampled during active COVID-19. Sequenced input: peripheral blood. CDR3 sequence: CASSPRGGQETQYF. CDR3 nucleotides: TGTGCCAGCTCCCCGAGAGGGGGTCAAGAGACCCAGTACTTC.